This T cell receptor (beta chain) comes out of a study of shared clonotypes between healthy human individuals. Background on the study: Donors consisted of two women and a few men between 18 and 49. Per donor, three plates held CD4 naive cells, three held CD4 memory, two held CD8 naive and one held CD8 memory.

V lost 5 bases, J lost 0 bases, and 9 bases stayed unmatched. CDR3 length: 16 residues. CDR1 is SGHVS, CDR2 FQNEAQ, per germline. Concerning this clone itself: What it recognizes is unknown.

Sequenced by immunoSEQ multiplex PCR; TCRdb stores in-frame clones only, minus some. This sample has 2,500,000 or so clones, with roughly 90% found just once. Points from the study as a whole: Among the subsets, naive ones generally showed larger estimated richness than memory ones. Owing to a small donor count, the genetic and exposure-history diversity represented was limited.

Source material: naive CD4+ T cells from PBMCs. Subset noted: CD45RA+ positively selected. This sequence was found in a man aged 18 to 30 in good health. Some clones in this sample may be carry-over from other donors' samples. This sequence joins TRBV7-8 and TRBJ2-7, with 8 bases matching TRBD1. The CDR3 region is CASSPAPGQVSYEQYF. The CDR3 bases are TGTGCCAGCAGCCCGGCTCCGGGACAGGTCTCCTACGAGCAGTACTTC. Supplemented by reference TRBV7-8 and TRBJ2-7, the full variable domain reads GAGVSQSPRYKVAKRGQDVALRCDPISGHVSLFWYQQALGQGPEFLTYFQNEAQLDKSGLPSDRFFAERPEGSVSTLKIQRTQQEDSAVYLCASSPAPGQVSYEQYFGPGTRLTVT.